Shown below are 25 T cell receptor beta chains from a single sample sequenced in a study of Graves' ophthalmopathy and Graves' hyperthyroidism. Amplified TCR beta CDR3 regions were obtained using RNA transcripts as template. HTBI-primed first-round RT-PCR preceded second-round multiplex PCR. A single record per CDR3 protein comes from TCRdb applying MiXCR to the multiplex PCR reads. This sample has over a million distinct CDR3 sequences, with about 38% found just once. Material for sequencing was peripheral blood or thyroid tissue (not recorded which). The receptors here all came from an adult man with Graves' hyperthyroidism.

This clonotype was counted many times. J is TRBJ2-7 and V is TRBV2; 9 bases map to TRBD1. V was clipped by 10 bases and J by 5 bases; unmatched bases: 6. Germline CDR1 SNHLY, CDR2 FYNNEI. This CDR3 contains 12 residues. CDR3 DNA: TGTGCCACGGGACAGGGTTTCCACGAGCAGTACTTC. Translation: CATGQGFHEQYF.

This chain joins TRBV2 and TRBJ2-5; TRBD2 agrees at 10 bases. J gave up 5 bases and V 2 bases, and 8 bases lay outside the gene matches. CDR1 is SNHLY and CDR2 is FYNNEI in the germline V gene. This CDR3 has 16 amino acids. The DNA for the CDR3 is TGTGCCAGCAGTGAAAGGTCTAGCGGGAGAAGTGAGACCCAGTACTTC. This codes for CASSERSSGRSETQYF.

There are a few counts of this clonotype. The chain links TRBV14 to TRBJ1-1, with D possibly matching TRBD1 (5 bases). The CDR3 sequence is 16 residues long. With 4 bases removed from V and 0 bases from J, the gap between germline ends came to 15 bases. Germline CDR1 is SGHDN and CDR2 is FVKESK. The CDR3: CASSLEGRGMNTEAFF. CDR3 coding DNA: TGTGCCAGCAGCCTAGAGGGGCGAGGGATGAACACTGAAGCTTTCTTT.

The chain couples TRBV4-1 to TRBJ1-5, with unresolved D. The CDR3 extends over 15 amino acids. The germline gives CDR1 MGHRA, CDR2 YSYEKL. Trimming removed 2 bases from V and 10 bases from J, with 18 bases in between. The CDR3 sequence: CASSQRISVPHPQHF. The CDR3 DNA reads TGCGCCAGCAGCCAAAGAATCTCTGTCCCGCATCCCCAGCATTTT.

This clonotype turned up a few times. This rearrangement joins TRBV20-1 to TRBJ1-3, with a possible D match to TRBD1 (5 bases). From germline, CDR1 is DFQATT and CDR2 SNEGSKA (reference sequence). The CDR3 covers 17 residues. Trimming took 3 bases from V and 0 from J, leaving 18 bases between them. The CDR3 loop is CSASSLPGTASGNTIYF. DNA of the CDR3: TGCAGTGCTAGTTCCCTACCTGGGACTGCCTCTGGAAACACCATATATTTT.

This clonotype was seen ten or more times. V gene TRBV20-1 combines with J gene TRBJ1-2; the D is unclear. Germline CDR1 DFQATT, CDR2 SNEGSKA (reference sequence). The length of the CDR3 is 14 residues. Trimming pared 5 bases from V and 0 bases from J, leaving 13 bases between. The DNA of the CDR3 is TGCAGTGCTGAAGCGACGGAAGCTAACTATGGCTACACCTTC. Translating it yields CSAEATEANYGYTF.

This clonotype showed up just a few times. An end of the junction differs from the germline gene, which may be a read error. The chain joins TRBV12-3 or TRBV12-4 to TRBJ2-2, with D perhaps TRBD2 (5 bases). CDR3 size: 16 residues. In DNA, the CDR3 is TGTGCCAGCAGCTTAGAACCTAGCACGAACACCGGGGAGCTGTTTTTT. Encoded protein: CASSLEPSTNTGELFF.

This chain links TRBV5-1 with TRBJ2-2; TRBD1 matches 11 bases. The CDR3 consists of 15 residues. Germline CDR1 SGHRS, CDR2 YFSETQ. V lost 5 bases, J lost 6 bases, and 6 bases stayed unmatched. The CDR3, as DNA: TGCGCCAGCAGTGGGCCGGGACAGGGGGCCGGGGAGCTGTTTTTT. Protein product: CASSGPGQGAGELFF.

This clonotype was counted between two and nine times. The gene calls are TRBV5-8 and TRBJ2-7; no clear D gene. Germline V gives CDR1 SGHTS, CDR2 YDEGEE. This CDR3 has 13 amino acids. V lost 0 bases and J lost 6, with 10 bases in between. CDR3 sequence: CASSLASAREQYF. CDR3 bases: TGTGCCAGCAGCTTGGCATCCGCGCGCGAGCAGTACTTC.

The CDR3 protein is CSVLGTRLTNYGYTF. The CDR3, as DNA: TGCAGCGTTTTGGGGACTAGGTTAACTAACTATGGCTACACCTTC. This chain uses TRBV29-1 with TRBJ1-2, with TRBD1 as a possible D gene (5 bases). Trimming removed 5 bases at V and 0 bases at J, with 16 bases between. Per germline, CDR1 SQVTM and CDR2 ANQGSEA. The CDR3 runs to 15 residues.

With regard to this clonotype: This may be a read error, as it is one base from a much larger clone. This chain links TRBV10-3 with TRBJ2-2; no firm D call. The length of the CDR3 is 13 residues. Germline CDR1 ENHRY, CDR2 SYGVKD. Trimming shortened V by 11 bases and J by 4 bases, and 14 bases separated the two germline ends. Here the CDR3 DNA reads TGTGCCCGGGCACCAACGAGCACCGGGGAGCTGTTTTTT. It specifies CARAPTSTGELFF.

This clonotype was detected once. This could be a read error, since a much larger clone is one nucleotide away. In DNA form, the CDR3 reads TGTGCCAGCAGCTCCGGGGACGGATTCTACGAGCAGTACTTC. Its protein product is CASSSGDGFYEQYF. The gene calls are TRBV7-9 and TRBJ2-7; either TRBD1 or TRBD2 may supply D (5 bases each). Germline V CDR1 and CDR2: SEHNR, FQNEAQ (reference sequence). This CDR3 region has 14 residues. V lost 4 bases and J 3 bases, leaving 13 bases between the germline ends.

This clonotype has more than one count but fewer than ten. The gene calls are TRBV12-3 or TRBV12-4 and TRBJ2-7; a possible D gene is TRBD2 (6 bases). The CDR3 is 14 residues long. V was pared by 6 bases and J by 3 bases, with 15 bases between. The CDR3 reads CASRQAGTYYEQYF. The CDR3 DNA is TGTGCCAGCAGACAAGCCGGGACTTACTACGAGCAGTACTTC.

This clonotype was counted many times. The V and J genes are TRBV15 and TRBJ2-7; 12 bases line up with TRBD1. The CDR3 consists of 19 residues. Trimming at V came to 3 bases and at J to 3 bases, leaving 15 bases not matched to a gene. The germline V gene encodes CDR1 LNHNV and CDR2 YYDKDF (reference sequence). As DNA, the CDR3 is TGTGCCACCAGCAGCGGGGCAGGGGACAGGGGGCTTCGAATCTACGAGCAGTACTTC. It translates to CATSSGAGDRGLRIYEQYF.

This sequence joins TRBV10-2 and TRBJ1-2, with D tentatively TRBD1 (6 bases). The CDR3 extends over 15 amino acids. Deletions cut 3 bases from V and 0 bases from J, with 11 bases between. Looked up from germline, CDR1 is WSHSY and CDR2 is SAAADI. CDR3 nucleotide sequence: TGCGCCAGCAGTGAACAGGACAGTACTAACTATGGCTACACCTTC. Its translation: CASSEQDSTNYGYTF.

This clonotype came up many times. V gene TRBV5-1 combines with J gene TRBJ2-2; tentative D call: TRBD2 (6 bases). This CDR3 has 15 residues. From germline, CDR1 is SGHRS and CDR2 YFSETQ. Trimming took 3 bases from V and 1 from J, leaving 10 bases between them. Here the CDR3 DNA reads TGCGCCAGCAGCTATAGCGGAAAGAACACCGGGGAGCTGTTTTTT. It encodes CASSYSGKNTGELFF.

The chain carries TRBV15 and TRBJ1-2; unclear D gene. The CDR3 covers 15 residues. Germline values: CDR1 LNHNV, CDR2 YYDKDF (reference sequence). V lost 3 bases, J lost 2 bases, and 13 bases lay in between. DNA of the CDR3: TGTGCCACCAGCAGCTTGGGGTTCGACAACTATGGCTACACCTTC. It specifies CATSSLGFDNYGYTF.

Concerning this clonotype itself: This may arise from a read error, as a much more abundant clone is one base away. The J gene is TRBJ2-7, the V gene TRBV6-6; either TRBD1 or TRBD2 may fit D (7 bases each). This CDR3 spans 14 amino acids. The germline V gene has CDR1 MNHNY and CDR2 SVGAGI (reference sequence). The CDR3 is CASRSPQGDYGQYF. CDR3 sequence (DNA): TGTGCCAGCAGGTCACCTCAGGGGGACTACGGGCAGTACTTC.

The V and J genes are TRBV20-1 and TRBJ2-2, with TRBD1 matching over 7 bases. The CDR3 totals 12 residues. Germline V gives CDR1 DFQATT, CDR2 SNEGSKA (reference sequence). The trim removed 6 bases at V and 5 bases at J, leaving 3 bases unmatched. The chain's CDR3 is CSAPGQTGELFF. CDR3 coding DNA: TGCAGTGCCCCGGGACAGACCGGGGAGCTGTTTTTT.

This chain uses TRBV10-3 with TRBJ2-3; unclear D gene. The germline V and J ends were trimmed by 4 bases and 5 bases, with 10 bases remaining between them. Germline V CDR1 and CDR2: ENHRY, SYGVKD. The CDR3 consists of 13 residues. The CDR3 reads CAISGTAGDTQYF. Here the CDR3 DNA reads TGTGCCATCAGTGGCACAGCAGGAGATACGCAGTATTTT.

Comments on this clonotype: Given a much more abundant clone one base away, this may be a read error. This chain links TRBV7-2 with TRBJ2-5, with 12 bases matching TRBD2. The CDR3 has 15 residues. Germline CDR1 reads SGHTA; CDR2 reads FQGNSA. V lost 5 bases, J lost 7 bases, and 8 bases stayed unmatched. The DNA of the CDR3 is TGTGCCAGCAGCGTCCTAGCGGGGGGGGGGGGGACCCAGTACTTC. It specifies CASSVLAGGGGTQYF.

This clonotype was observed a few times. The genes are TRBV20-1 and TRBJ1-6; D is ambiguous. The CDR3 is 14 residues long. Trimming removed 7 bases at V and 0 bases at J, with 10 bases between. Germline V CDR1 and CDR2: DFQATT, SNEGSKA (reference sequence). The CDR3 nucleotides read TGCAGTGTTGTCCAGAGCTCCTATAATTCACCCCTCCACTTT. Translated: CSVVQSSYNSPLHF.

The CDR3 nucleotides are TGTGCCATCAGTGAGGAGGGGAGTCGAGAGACCCAGTACTTC. Its translation: CAISEEGSRETQYF. The chain employs TRBV10-3 and TRBJ2-5; D is possibly TRBD1 or TRBD2 (5 bases each). This CDR3 region has 14 residues. Germline-derived CDR1 and CDR2 are ENHRY and SYGVKD. The V end was cut by 2 bases, the J end by 4 bases, with 11 bases between.

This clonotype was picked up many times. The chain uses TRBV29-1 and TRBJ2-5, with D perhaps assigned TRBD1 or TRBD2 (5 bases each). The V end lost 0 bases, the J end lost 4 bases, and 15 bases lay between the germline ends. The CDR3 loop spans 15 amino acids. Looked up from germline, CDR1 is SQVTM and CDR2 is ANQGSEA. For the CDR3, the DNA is TGCAGCGTTGAAGAAGGGGCTTGGGCGGGAGAGACCCAGTACTTC. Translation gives CSVEEGAWAGETQYF.

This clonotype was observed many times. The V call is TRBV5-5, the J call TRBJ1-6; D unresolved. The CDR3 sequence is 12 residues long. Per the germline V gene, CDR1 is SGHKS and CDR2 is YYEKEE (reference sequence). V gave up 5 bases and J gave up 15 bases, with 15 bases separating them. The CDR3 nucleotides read TGTGCCAGCAGAACTGCGGGAGGCGGCCTCCACTTT. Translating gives CASRTAGGGLHF.